Listed here is a single T cell receptor beta chain. The sample is drawn from a study of CD8 T cells in Susac syndrome. An amount of RNA that ranged from roughly 0.45 to 1 ug was reverse transcribed with random hexamers. TCRdb fed the immunoSEQ multiplex PCR reads into MiXCR, producing one record per CDR3 protein. This table has 200,000 to 250,000 distinct CDR3 sequences, 80% to 95% appearing once. Trimming removed 4 bases from V and 0 bases from J, with 13 bases in between. Germline V gives CDR1 PRHDT, CDR2 FYEKMQ (reference sequence). The CDR3 loop spans 16 amino acids. The sample consisted of CD8+ T cells from PBMCs. The TCR was taken from a human donor with multiple sclerosis. The gene calls are TRBV13 and TRBJ2-1, with D possibly matching TRBD2 (5 bases). The CDR3 region has the DNA TGTGCCAGCAGCTCCCAGAGGCTAGCCTCCTACAATGAGCAGTTCTTC. Translation: CASSSQRLASYNEQFF. The entire variable domain, with the rest obtained from reference TRBV13 and TRBJ2-1, is as follows: AAGVIQSPRHLIKEKRETATLKCYPIPRHDTVYWYQQGPGQDPQFLISFYEKMQSDKGSIPDRFSAQQFSDYHSELNMSSLELGDSALYFCASSSQRLASYNEQFFGPGTRLTVL.